The 8 T cell receptor beta chains reported below all come from one sample, sequenced in a study of T cell responses to AZD1222 COVID-19 vaccine. TCRdb's table, derived via immunoSEQ multiplex PCR, lists solely in-frame clones and lacks some. The sample includes around 100,000 clones, roughly 87% of them seen just once. Sample: peripheral blood, taken on day 0 of AZD1222 vaccination. The receptors originated from an adult in good health.

The V gene is TRBV19, the J gene TRBJ1-3; TRBD1 matches at 7 bases. The trim removed 5 bases at V and 1 base at J, leaving 8 bases unmatched. CDR3 length: 16 amino acids. Germline V gene lookup returns CDR1 LNHDA and CDR2 SQIVND (reference sequence). In DNA form, the CDR3 reads TGTGCCAGTAGTCAGGGGGACACCCGATCTGGAAACACCATATATTTT. Amino acids: CASSQGDTRSGNTIYF.

The chain links TRBV3-1 (or the pseudogene TRBV3-2) to TRBJ1-4; the D gene is possibly TRBD1 (6 bases). V shed 1 base and J shed 8 bases, with 11 bases lying between them. This CDR3 region has 14 residues. Germline CDR1 LGHDT, CDR2 YNNKEL (reference sequence). The CDR3: CASSQGQAGEKLFF. The CDR3 coding sequence is TGTGCCAGCAGCCAAGGACAGGCCGGAGAAAAACTGTTTTTT.

This clone was picked up a small number of times. This chain uses TRBV5-1 with TRBJ1-1; TRBD1 aligns across 7 bases. V lost 4 bases and J lost 4; bases outside the gene matches: 22. The CDR3 length is 19 residues. Germline lookup yields CDR1 SGHRS and CDR2 YFSETQ. CDR3: CASSQSLLGQVRLGTEAFF. The CDR3 bases are TGCGCCAGCAGCCAGTCCCTACTCGGACAGGTTCGGTTGGGCACTGAAGCTTTCTTT.

The V call is TRBV28, the J call TRBJ1-1; maybe TRBD1 (5 bases). The CDR3 covers 13 residues. Trimming removed 2 bases at V and 7 bases at J, with 11 bases between. The germline V gene encodes CDR1 MDHEN and CDR2 SYDVKM. The CDR3 region is CASSLVGPLEAFF. DNA of the CDR3: TGTGCCAGCAGTTTAGTGGGACCTCTTGAAGCTTTCTTT.

The chain recombines TRBV5-1 with TRBJ2-5, with D possibly matching TRBD1 (6 bases). This CDR3 spans 13 amino acids. The germline CDR1 and CDR2 sequences are SGHRS and YFSETQ. V lost 4 bases and J lost 5, with 12 bases in between. The DNA of the CDR3 is TGCGCCAGCAGCATAGGGACATTGGAGACCCAGTACTTC. It translates to CASSIGTLETQYF.

The chain is built from TRBV5-1 and TRBJ2-1; a weak D match, TRBD2 (8 bases). Germline V lookup: CDR1 SGHRS, CDR2 YFSETQ. The CDR3 runs 17 residues. Trimming took 0 bases from V and 6 from J, leaving 19 bases between them. The CDR3 region is CASSLVGGASGPNEQFF. The CDR3 DNA sequence: TGCGCCAGCAGCTTGGTAGGGGGCGCTAGCGGGCCCAATGAGCAGTTCTTC. The full variable domain, completed using reference TRBV5-1 and TRBJ2-1, is KAGVTQTPRYLIKTRGQQVTLSCSPISGHRSVSWYQQTPGQGLQFLFEYFSETQRNKGNFPGRFSGRQFSNSRSEMNVSTLELGDSALYLCASSLVGGASGPNEQFFGPGTRLTVL.

V and J are TRBV5-1 and TRBJ1-4; perhaps TRBD1 as D (5 bases). Trimming shortened V by 0 bases and J by 8 bases, and 11 bases separated the two germline ends. The CDR3 spans 14 residues. Looked up from germline, CDR1 is SGHRS and CDR2 is YFSETQ. The CDR3 protein is CASSLAGEGEKLFF. Written as DNA, the CDR3 is TGCGCCAGCAGCTTGGCCGGGGAGGGGGAAAAACTGTTTTTT.

The chain recombines TRBV4-1 with TRBJ2-6, with 7 nucleotides matching TRBD1. J was trimmed by 4 bases and V by 2 bases; bases with no gene match: 14. The CDR3 length is 19 residues. Germline V gives CDR1 MGHRA, CDR2 YSYEKL. Here the CDR3 reads CASSQQGTQGYRGANVLTF. The CDR3 DNA is TGCGCCAGCAGCCAACAAGGGACACAGGGGTATAGGGGGGCCAACGTCCTGACTTTC.